What follows describes a single T cell receptor beta chain. The count of this clone is one. Its antigen is unknown. One base away there is no much larger clone; base qualities are not given. This sample is part of a study of OX40 agonist ivuxolimab in advanced cancers. General notes on the study: Ivuxolimab, which targeted the costimulatory receptor OX40 (CD134), was an agonistic, fully human IgG2 monoclonal antibody. Intravenous ivuxolimab was administered to patients every 2 weeks at six dose levels: 0.01, 0.1, 0.3, 1.5, 3 and 10 mg/kg. Of the roughly 52 dose-escalation patients, hepatocellular carcinoma was present in approximately 20, melanoma in some 15, renal cell carcinoma in 9 and head and neck cancer in 9. In the dose-escalation cohort, 82.7% of patients were male, and the mean age was around 60 years, with a range of about 20 to 79. Patients were allowed to have had prior anti-PD-1, anti-PD-L1 or anti-CTLA-4 therapy, and approximately 40% of the dose-escalation patients had previously received checkpoint inhibitors. Partial responses occurred in three dose-escalation patients, of whom one had hepatocellular carcinoma and two had cutaneous melanoma. The point of sequencing TCRbeta in the periphery was to test whether ivuxolimab changed TCR sequence diversity and drove clonal T-cell expansion. The paper describes the monotherapy dose-escalation part (N = 52 patients) of the phase I trial of ivuxolimab. Here is what the overall study found, with its caveats: After ivuxolimab, CD8+ T cells had more expanded clones than CD4+ T cells on average. Low levels of normalized T-cell clonal expansion were also shown by some nonresponding patients. In the 0.1-3.0 mg/kg groups, partial responders had among the lowest normalized peripheral clonal expansion, particularly in CD8+ T cells. Clonal expansion of both CD4+ and CD8+ blood T cells was observed from baseline to week 6 at doses 0.1 to 3.0 mg/kg. The antigen specificity of the peripheral T cells that underwent clonal expansion was not determined.

The trial excluded patients who had a history of autoimmune disease or were on systemic immunosuppression. Peripheral blood for TCR sequencing was drawn from every dose cohort at baseline, at cycle 4 day 1 and at cycle 7 day 1. The samples were taken from a phase I, first-in-human, multicenter, open-label dose-escalation trial of ivuxolimab. Adults with locally advanced or metastatic head and neck squamous cell, hepatocellular, melanoma or renal cell carcinoma were enrolled in the trial. Before TCR sequencing, CD4+ and CD8+ T cells were separately sorted from peripheral blood. Genomic DNA was isolated from the sorted cells so that the TCRbeta CDR3 region could be sequenced. The immunoSEQ Assay was used to sequence the TCRbeta CDR3 regions. Held by TCRdb, this immuneACCESS table contains in-frame sequences only and omits some clones. Under half of the omission traces to an unresolved V gene where checked; the cause of the rest is unknown. For this sample the table gives about 87,000 clones, of which 75% to 90% were detected only once. The top ten constitute 0.75% to 0.85% of the sample.

This receptor was identified in an adult with an advanced solid tumor such as melanoma, head and neck, liver or kidney cancer. The sample was CD4+ or CD8+ T cells sorted from blood, taken in a trial of the OX40 agonist ivuxolimab.

CDR3 protein: CASSSTDGNTIYF. The bases read TGTGCCAGCAGCTCTACAGACGGAAACACCATATATTTT. In this chain, TRBV11-2 is recombined with TRBJ1-3; the D gene is unclear. A distance of 8 bases separates the germline ends of V and J, which lose 4 bases and 4 bases respectively. The CDR3 numbers 13 residues from cysteine through phenylalanine. The retained sequence is limited to the CDR3, 39 bases, with the frame set at the first base. CDR1 is given as SGHAT and CDR2 as FQNNGV, both from the germline V gene.